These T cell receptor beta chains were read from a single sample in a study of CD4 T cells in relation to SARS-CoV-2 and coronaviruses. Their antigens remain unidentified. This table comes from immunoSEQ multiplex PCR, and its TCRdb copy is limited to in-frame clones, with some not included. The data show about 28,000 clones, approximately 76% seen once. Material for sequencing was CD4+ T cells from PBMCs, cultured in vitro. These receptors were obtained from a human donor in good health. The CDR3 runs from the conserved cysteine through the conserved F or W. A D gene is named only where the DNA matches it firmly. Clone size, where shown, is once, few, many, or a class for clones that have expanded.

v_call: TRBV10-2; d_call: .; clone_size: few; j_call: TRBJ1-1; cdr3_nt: TGCGCCAGCAGTGAGCAAGGACGCACTGAAGCTTTCTTT; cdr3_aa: CASSEQGRTEAFF
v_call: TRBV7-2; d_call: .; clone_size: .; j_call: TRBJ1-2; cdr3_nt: TGTGCCAGCAGCTTAGCATTGGGCTCTGGCTACACCTTC; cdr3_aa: CASSLALGSGYTF
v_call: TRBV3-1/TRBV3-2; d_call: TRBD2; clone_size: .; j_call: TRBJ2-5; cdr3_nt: TGTGCCAGCAGCCATCGCCGGGGACTAGGGTGGGAGACCCAGTACTTC; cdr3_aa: CASSHRRGLGWETQYF
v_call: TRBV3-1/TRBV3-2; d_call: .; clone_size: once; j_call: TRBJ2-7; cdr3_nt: TGTGCCAGCAGCCAAGATCTCCGCTTTTCCGGGGTCTACTTC; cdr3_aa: CASSQDLRFSGVYF
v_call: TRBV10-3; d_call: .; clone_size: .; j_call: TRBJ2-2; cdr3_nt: TGTGCCATCAGTGAGTCAGTGGGAGGTATCGCCGGGGAGCTGTTTTTT; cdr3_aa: CAISESVGGIAGELFF
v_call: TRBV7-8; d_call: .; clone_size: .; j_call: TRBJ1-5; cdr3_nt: TGTGCCAGCAGCTCCTCCCCCGGGGTCGGTAATCAGCCCCAGCATTTT; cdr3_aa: CASSSSPGVGNQPQHF
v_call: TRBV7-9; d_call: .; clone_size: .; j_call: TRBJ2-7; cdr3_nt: TGTGCCAGCAGCTTAGGGGAGTCCTTATCAACCTACGAGCAGTACTTC; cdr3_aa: CASSLGESLSTYEQYF
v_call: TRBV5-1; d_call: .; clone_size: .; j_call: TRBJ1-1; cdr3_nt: TGCGCCAGCAGCTTGGAAGTGGACACTGAAGCTTTCTTT; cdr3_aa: CASSLEVDTEAFF
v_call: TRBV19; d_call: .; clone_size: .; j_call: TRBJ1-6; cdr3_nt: TGTGCCAGTAGTATAAGGGAACAAAATTCACCCCTCCACTTT; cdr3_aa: CASSIREQNSPLHF
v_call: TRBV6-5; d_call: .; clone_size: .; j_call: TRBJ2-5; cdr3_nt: TGTGCCAGCAGTATTAACGTCAGGGTAGGAGAGACCCAGTACTTC; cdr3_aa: CASSINVRVGETQYF
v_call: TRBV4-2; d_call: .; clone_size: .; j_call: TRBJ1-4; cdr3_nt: TGTGCCAGCAGCCAAGATGGGAAGCGGTCTGAAAAACTGTTTTTT; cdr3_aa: CASSQDGKRSEKLFF
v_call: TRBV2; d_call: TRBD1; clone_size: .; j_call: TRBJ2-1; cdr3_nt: TGTGCCAGCGACAGGGAATATGGCAATGAGCAGTTCTTC; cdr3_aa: CASDREYGNEQFF
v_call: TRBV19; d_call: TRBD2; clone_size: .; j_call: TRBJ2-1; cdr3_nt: TGTGCCAGTAGTCCCGCGGGGACTAGCGGGCATTGGGAGCAGTTCTTC; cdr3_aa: CASSPAGTSGHWEQFF
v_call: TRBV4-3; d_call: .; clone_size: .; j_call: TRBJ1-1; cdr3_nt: TGCGCCAGCAGCCAAGAGGTAAGGGTCGGTAAAGCTTTCTTT; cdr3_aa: CASSQEVRVGKAFF
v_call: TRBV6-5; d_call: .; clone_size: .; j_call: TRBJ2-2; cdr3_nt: TGTGCCAGCCGTCCGGTTCACGCCTCGACCGGGGAGCTGTTTTTT; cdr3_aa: CASRPVHASTGELFF
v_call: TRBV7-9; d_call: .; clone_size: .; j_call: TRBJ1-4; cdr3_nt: TGTGCCAGCAGCTCCGGGACTGCGGGTGAAAAACTGTTTTTT; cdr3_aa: CASSSGTAGEKLFF
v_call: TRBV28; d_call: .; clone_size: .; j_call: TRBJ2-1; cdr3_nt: TGTGCCAGCAGTTTTCCTTTGGGGGCTATATACAATGAGCAGTTCTTC; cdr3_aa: CASSFPLGAIYNEQFF
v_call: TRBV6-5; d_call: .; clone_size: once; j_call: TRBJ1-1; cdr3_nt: TGTGCCAGCAGATATGACGGGAACACTGAAGCTTTCTTT; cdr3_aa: CASRYDGNTEAFF
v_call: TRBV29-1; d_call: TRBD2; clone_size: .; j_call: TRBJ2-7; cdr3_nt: TGCAGCGTCGGGGGGAACTCCTACGAGCAGTACTTC; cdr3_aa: CSVGGNSYEQYF
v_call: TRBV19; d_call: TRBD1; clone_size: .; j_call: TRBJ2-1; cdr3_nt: TGTGCCAGTAGTATAGAGGAGGGGGACAGGGGAAAGGCTGAGCAGTTCTTC; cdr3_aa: CASSIEEGDRGKAEQFF
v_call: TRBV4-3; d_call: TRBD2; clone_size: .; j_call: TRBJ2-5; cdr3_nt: TGCGCCAGCAGCCGGGCGGGGGGCACGGTAGAGACCCAGTACTTC; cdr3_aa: CASSRAGGTVETQYF
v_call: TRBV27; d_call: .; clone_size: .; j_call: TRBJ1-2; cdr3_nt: TGTGCCAGCAGTTTTCGGGGGGCTAACTATGGCTACACCTTC; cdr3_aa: CASSFRGANYGYTF
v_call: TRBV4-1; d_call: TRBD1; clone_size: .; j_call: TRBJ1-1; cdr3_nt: TGCGCCAGCAGCCCGATCAGGGGGGGGAACACTGAAGCTTTCTTT; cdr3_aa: CASSPIRGGNTEAFF
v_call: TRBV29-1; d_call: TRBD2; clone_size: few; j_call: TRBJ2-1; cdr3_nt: TGCAGCGTCGCAACTAGCGGGAGTGGGAATGAGCAGTTCTTC; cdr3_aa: CSVATSGSGNEQFF
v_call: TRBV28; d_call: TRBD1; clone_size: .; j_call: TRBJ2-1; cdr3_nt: TGTGCCAGCAGGTACCCCGGGACAGGGGGCAGAAATGAGCAGTTCTTC; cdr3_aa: CASRYPGTGGRNEQFF
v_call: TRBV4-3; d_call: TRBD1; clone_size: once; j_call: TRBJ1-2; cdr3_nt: TGCGCCAGCAGCCAAGTTCCCAGGGGGCGAGGCTACACCTTC; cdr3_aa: CASSQVPRGRGYTF
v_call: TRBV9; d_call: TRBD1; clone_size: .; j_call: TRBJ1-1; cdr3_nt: TGTGCCAGCAGCGTACATCCGGACAGGGGATTGGGTGAAGCTTTCTTT; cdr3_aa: CASSVHPDRGLGEAFF
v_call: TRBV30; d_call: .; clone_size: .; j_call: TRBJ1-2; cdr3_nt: TGTGCCTGGAGTGTATACAGGCAAAACTATGGCTACACCTTC; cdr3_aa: CAWSVYRQNYGYTF
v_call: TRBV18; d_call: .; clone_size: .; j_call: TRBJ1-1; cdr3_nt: TGTGCCAGCTCACAGCCCGCGGCTAACACTGAAGCTTTCTTT; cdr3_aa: CASSQPAANTEAFF
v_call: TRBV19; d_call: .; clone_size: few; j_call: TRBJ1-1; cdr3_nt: TGTGCCAGTAGTTACACTGGGAACACTGAAGCTTTCTTT; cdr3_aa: CASSYTGNTEAFF
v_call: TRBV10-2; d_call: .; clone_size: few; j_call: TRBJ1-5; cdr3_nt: TGCGCCAGCAGTGACAGGGTGGCTCAGCCCCAGCATTTT; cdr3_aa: CASSDRVAQPQHF
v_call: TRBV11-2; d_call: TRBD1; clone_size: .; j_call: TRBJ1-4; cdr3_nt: TGTGCCAGCAGCCGCGGGACAGTTAATGAAAAACTGTTTTTT; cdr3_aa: CASSRGTVNEKLFF
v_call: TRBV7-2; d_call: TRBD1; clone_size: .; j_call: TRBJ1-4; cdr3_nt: TGTGCCAGCAGCTCCGACAGGGACGATTATGAAAAACTGTTTTTT; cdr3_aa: CASSSDRDDYEKLFF
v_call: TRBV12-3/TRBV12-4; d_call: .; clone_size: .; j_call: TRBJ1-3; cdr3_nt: TGTGCCAGCAGTTTTTTCTCTGGAAACACCATATATTTT; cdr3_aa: CASSFFSGNTIYF